Ten or more counts support the clone carrying this TCR beta chain. TCRdb reprocessed the RT-PCR reads with MiXCR, giving one entry per CDR3 protein. Of hundreds of thousands of distinct CDR3 sequences listed, approximately 14% were seen once; the top ten hold 3.6%. Germline CDR1 reads SGHTA; CDR2 reads FQGNSA. The CDR3 covers 14 residues. V was cut by 1 base and J by 8 bases, with 14 bases left in between. Sequencing input: memory CD4+ T cells from blood. This chain connects TRBV7-2 to TRBJ1-2; possibly TRBD1 for D (5 bases). The TCR comes from a female donor in good health, serving as a healthy control. The CDR3 here is CASSLGGGARGYTF. The CDR3 DNA sequence: TGTGCCAGCAGCTTAGGGGGAGGGGCACGGGGCTACACCTTC.